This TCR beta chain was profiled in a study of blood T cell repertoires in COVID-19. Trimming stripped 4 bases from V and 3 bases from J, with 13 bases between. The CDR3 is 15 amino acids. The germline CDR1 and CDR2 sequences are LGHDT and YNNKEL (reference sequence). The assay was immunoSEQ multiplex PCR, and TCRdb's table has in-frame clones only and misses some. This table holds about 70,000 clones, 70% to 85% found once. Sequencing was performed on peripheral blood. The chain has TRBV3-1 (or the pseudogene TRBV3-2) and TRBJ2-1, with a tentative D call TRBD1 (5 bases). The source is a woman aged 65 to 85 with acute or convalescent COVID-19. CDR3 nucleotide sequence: TGTGCCAGCAGCCCTAGGGGTAGTGTCTACAATGAGCAGTTCTTC. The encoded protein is CASSPRGSVYNEQFF.